One sample yielded the 25 T cell receptor beta chains listed below, sequenced in a study of T-cell reconstitution after alpha-beta-depleted transplantation in children. Construction of the TCRbeta library involved unique molecular identifiers. TCRdb re-analysed the PCR reads in MiXCR, keeping a single row per CDR3 protein. Of a few hundred thousand distinct CDR3 sequences listed, 25% to 30% are singletons. This specimen consisted of PBMCs, obtained before TCRalphabeta/CD19-depleted stem cell transplant. These TCRs come from a boy under two years old with Wiskott-Aldrich syndrome, due to receive a stem cell transplant.

In its sample, this clonotype was seen a few times. The CDR3 loop reads CASSPPWAGPTEKLFF. Written as DNA, the CDR3 is TGTGCCAGCTCACCACCCTGGGCAGGGCCTACTGAAAAACTGTTTTTT. The chain has TRBV18 and TRBJ1-4, with D tentatively TRBD1 (5 bases). The CDR3 runs to 16 residues. The V gene's germline CDR1 is KGHSH and CDR2 LQKENI. With 0 bases removed from V and 7 bases from J, the gap between germline ends came to 15 bases. Full variable domain (outside the CDR3, taken from reference TRBV18 and TRBJ1-4): NAGVMQNPRHLVRRRGQEARLRCSPMKGHSHVYWYRQLPEEGLKFMVYLQKENIIDESGMPKERFSAEFPKEGPSILRIQQVVRGDSAAYFCASSPPWAGPTEKLFFGSGTQLSVL.

This chain connects TRBV19 to TRBJ2-1; TRBD1 might be the D (5 bases). CDR3 size: 14 residues. Germline lookup yields CDR1 LNHDA and CDR2 SQIVND (reference sequence). V was pared by 3 bases and J by 8 bases, with 14 bases between. The CDR3 loop is CASSIQGSPHEQFF. CDR3 DNA sequence: TGTGCCAGTAGTATCCAGGGTTCCCCCCATGAGCAGTTCTTC. Supplemented by reference TRBV19 and TRBJ2-1, the full variable domain reads DGGITQSPKYLFRKEGQNVTLSCEQNLNHDAMYWYRQDPGQGLRLIYYSQIVNDFQKGDIAEGYSVSREKKESFPLTVTSAQKNPTAFYLCASSIQGSPHEQFFGPGTRLTVL.

In this sample, this clonotype turned up a few times. The J gene is TRBJ2-4, the V gene TRBV15; weak D call: TRBD1 (7 bases). Trimming removed 5 bases from V and 5 bases from J, with 16 bases in between. The germline gives CDR1 LNHNV, CDR2 YYDKDF (reference sequence). The CDR3 length is 15 residues. CDR3 sequence: CATSGGTAEQNIQYF. CDR3 sequence (DNA): TGTGCCACCAGCGGCGGGACAGCCGAACAAAACATTCAGTACTTC.

V is TRBV5-1 and J is TRBJ2-1, with 9 bases lining up with TRBD1. The germline V gene encodes CDR1 SGHRS and CDR2 YFSETQ. This CDR3 has 15 amino acids. Losses at the gene ends were 2 bases for V and 6 bases for J; bases not matched to a gene: 6. As DNA, the CDR3 is TGCGCCAGCAGCTTAAGGGACAGGGTTATCAATGAGCAGTTCTTC. Its protein product is CASSLRDRVINEQFF.

This clonotype has only a few counts. J is TRBJ1-2 and V is TRBV14; D gene ambiguous. The CDR3 runs to 13 residues. Trimming took 7 bases from V and 2 from J, leaving 11 bases between them. In germline, CDR1 is SGHDN, CDR2 FVKESK. The CDR3 is CASKGSKNYGYTF. CDR3 in DNA: TGTGCCAGCAAAGGGTCGAAGAACTATGGCTACACCTTC.

The chain couples TRBV20-1 to TRBJ2-2; D unclear. CDR1 DFQATT and CDR2 SNEGSKA come from the germline V gene (reference sequence). This CDR3 has 13 residues. V was trimmed by 3 bases and J by 5 bases, leaving 10 bases between them. The CDR3 DNA reads as TGCAGTGCTAGTCCCAGGATGACCGGGGAGCTGTTTTTT. It is translated as CSASPRMTGELFF.

The chain combines TRBV20-1 with TRBJ2-7, with 8 bases fitting TRBD2. The CDR3 loop spans 15 amino acids. Germline CDR1 and CDR2: DFQATT and SNEGSKA (reference sequence). Trimming removed 1 base from V and 2 bases from J; junction bases left unmatched: 7. The CDR3 sequence is CSARGWGLVTYEQYF. CDR3 DNA: TGCAGTGCTAGAGGCTGGGGACTAGTCACCTACGAGCAGTACTTC.

This clonotype showed up just once. The gene calls are TRBV19 and TRBJ2-1; D gene unclear. The CDR3 is 14 amino acids. Germline assignment: CDR1 LNHDA and CDR2 SQIVND (reference sequence). Trimming stripped 4 bases from V and 7 bases from J, with 14 bases between. The CDR3 DNA follows: TGTGCCAGTAGTAAAAACCACAGAGCTAATGAGCAGTTCTTC. Amino acids: CASSKNHRANEQFF.

The J gene is TRBJ2-7, the V gene TRBV20-1; D uncertain. The ends were cut back, 6 bases at V and 2 bases at J, with 23 bases in the middle. The CDR3 loop spans 16 amino acids. The germline gives CDR1 DFQATT, CDR2 SNEGSKA (reference sequence). CDR3 loop: CSATQLGYKGAYEQYF. The CDR3 DNA follows: TGCAGTGCCACCCAACTGGGCTACAAGGGCGCCTACGAGCAGTACTTC.

V is TRBV7-3 and J is TRBJ2-2, with D perhaps matching TRBD1 or TRBD2 (6 bases each). Germline CDR1 is SGHTA and CDR2 is FQGTGA. The CDR3 totals 16 residues. Trimming stripped 1 base from V and 3 bases from J, with 12 bases between. CDR3 sequence (DNA): TGTGCCAGCAGCTTAATGGGGGGCAGGTACACCGGGGAGCTGTTTTTT. This translates into CASSLMGGRYTGELFF.

V usage is TRBV10-3 and J usage is TRBJ2-5, with 11 bases that match TRBD1. CDR1 is ENHRY and CDR2 is SYGVKD in the germline V gene. Germline trimming cut 2 bases from V and 4 bases from J; bases unmatched to any gene: 3. The CDR3 covers 15 residues. CDR3 nucleotides: TGTGCCATCAGTGAGCCGGACAGGGGGCGAGAGACCCAGTACTTC. It specifies CAISEPDRGRETQYF.

This clonotype was counted a few times. V and J are TRBV3-1 and TRBJ2-1, with TRBD2 matching 13 bases. Trimming removed 4 bases from V and 10 bases from J; junction bases left unmatched: 7. Germline V gene data show CDR1 as LGHDT and CDR2 as YNNKEL (reference sequence). This CDR3 contains 15 residues. The CDR3 DNA reads as TGTGCCAGCAGCCGGACTAGCGGGAGTTTAAAGGAGCAGTTCTTC. Protein sequence: CASSRTSGSLKEQFF.

The chain couples TRBV20-1 to TRBJ2-3, with 11 bases fitting TRBD2. Germline V gene data show CDR1 as DFQATT and CDR2 as SNEGSKA (reference sequence). The CDR3 runs 15 residues. The V and J ends lost 3 bases and 4 bases, in that order; junction bases with no gene match: 6. The CDR3 nucleotides are TGCAGTGCTAGTGCACTAGCGGGAGATTCAGATACGCAGTATTTT. The encoded protein is CSASALAGDSDTQYF.

The J gene is TRBJ2-1, the V gene TRBV24-1; 12 bases align to TRBD2. V lost 4 bases, J lost 10 bases, and 10 bases stayed unmatched. The CDR3 runs 16 residues. Germline CDR1 KGHDR, CDR2 SFDVKD. The CDR3 nucleotides are TGTGCCACCAGTGACACTAGCGGGAGGTCGATAGGGGAGCAGTTCTTC. Its translation: CATSDTSGRSIGEQFF.

Only a few counts were recorded for this clonotype. The J gene is TRBJ1-2, the V gene TRBV5-1; the D gene is possibly TRBD1 (5 bases). CDR1 is SGHRS and CDR2 is YFSETQ in the germline V gene. The CDR3 runs 16 residues. With 4 bases removed from V and 0 bases from J, the gap between germline ends came to 16 bases. The CDR3 loop is CASSGAHFRSNYGYTF. For the CDR3, the DNA is TGCGCCAGCAGCGGGGCTCACTTTCGATCTAACTATGGCTACACCTTC.

This clonotype has just a few counts. The chain joins TRBV10-2 to TRBJ2-5; D possibly corresponds to TRBD2 (5 bases). The germline gives CDR1 WSHSY, CDR2 SAAADI. The CDR3 sequence is 15 residues long. V was trimmed by 6 bases and J by 4 bases, leaving 18 bases between them. CDR3 DNA sequence: TGCGCCAGCAGGACGGGGATGAAAGGTCGAGAGACCCAGTACTTC. Amino acid sequence: CASRTGMKGRETQYF.

CDR3 residues: CSVASLAGGVNEQFF. The CDR3 DNA is TGCAGCGTTGCGTCTCTAGCGGGAGGGGTCAATGAGCAGTTCTTC. The chain recombines TRBV29-1 with TRBJ2-1; 12 positions agree with TRBD2. This CDR3 is built from 15 residues. J gave up 6 bases and V 4 bases, and 7 bases lay outside the gene matches. Germline CDR1 SQVTM, CDR2 ANQGSEA.

J is TRBJ1-1 and V is TRBV5-1, with D hard to call. Germline CDR1 is SGHRS and CDR2 is YFSETQ. The CDR3 extends over 13 amino acids. V lost 2 bases and J lost 6, with 11 bases in between. CDR3 residues: CASSFLGVPEAFF. In DNA, the CDR3 is TGCGCCAGCAGCTTCCTCGGGGTCCCTGAAGCTTTCTTT.

The V and J genes are TRBV3-1 and TRBJ1-5, with a possible D match to TRBD1 (6 bases). Trimming stripped 5 bases from V and 4 bases from J, with 9 bases between. The length of the CDR3 is 13 residues. The V gene's germline CDR1 is LGHDT and CDR2 YNNKEL (reference sequence). CDR3 sequence: CASSGTLNQPQHF. CDR3 in DNA: TGTGCCAGCAGCGGGACACTTAATCAGCCCCAGCATTTT.

CDR3 sequence: CSARDGGNVGTQYF. The CDR3 region has the DNA TGCAGTGCTAGAGATGGCGGGAATGTCGGGACCCAGTACTTC. The gene calls are TRBV20-1 and TRBJ2-5; the D gene is possibly TRBD2 (6 bases). The CDR3 runs to 14 residues. The V and J ends lost 0 bases and 7 bases respectively, with 15 bases between them. The germline CDR1 and CDR2 sequences are DFQATT and SNEGSKA (reference sequence).

This clonotype was recorded a few times. V usage is TRBV12-3 or TRBV12-4 and J usage is TRBJ2-1, with D uncertain. V was trimmed by 2 bases and J by 9 bases, leaving 11 bases between them. The CDR3 contains 13 residues. The CDR3 region is CASSLSAWGEQFF. CDR3 DNA: TGTGCCAGCAGTTTATCTGCTTGGGGTGAGCAGTTCTTC.

The chain carries TRBV5-1 and TRBJ1-1; 10 bases map to TRBD1. The CDR3 runs 15 residues. J gave up 4 bases and V 3 bases, and 6 bases lay outside the gene matches. Germline V gene lookup returns CDR1 SGHRS and CDR2 YFSETQ. The CDR3 spells CASSSTGGGGTEAFF. In DNA, the CDR3 is TGCGCCAGCAGCTCGACAGGGGGCGGAGGCACTGAAGCTTTCTTT.

This clonotype occurred a few times. The chain carries TRBV11-2 and TRBJ2-2, with 14 nucleotides matching TRBD2. The germline CDR1 and CDR2 sequences are SGHAT and FQNNGV. The CDR3 is 19 amino acids. V gave up 2 bases and J gave up 6 bases; unmatched junction bases: 11. CDR3 amino acids: CASSLKGLAGESLSGELFF. The CDR3 nucleotides read TGTGCCAGCAGCTTAAAGGGACTAGCGGGAGAGAGTTTATCCGGGGAGCTGTTTTTT.

The chain employs TRBV20-1 and TRBJ1-2; tentatively, D is TRBD1 (6 bases). The CDR3 length is 12 residues. Germline CDR1 DFQATT, CDR2 SNEGSKA (reference sequence). V was shortened by 6 bases and J by 2 bases, with 10 bases between the two germline ends. Written as DNA, the CDR3 is TGCAGTGCCAATACAGGGAACTATGGCTACACCTTC. As protein: CSANTGNYGYTF.

The CDR3 DNA is TGTGCCAGCTTTGGGTGGACTAGCGGGATGAAGAGCTACAATGAGCAGTTCTTC. This translates into CASFGWTSGMKSYNEQFF. The gene calls are TRBV28 and TRBJ2-1; 12 bases align to TRBD2. The trim removed 8 bases at V and 3 bases at J, leaving 14 bases unmatched. Per germline, CDR1 MDHEN and CDR2 SYDVKM. The CDR3 contains 18 residues.